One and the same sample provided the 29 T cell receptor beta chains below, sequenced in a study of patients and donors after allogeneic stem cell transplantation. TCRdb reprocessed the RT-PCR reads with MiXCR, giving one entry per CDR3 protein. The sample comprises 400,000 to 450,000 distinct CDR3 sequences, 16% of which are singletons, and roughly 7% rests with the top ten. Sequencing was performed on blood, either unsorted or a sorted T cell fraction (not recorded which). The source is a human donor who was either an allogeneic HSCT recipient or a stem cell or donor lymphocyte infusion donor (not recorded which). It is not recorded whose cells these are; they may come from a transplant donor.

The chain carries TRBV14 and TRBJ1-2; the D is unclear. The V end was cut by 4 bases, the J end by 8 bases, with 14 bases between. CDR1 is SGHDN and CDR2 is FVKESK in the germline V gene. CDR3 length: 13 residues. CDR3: CASSPLRARGYTF. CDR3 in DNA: TGTGCCAGCAGCCCCTTGCGGGCTAGAGGCTACACCTTC.

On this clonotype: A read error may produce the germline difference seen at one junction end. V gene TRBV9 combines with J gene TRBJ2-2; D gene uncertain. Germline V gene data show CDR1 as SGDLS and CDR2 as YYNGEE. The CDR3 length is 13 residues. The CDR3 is CTSSVGNTGELFF. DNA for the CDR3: TGTACCAGCAGCGTGGGTAACACCGGGGAGCTGTTTTTT. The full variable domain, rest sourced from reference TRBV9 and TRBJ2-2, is DSGVTQTPKHLITATGQRVTLRCSPRSGDLSVYWYQQSLDQGLQFLIQYYNGEERAKGNILERFSAQQFPDLHSELNLSSLELGDSALYFCTSSVGNTGELFFGEGSRLTVL.

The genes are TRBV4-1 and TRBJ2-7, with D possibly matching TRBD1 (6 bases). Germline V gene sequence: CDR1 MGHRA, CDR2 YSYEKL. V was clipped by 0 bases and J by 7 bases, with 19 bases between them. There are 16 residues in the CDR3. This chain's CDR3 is CASSQEVGGYVREQYF. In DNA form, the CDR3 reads TGCGCCAGCAGCCAAGAAGTTGGGGGCTACGTCCGTGAGCAGTACTTC.

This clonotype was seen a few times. In DNA, the CDR3 is TGTGCCAGTAGTATCACAGGGGGTAGCGAGCAGTACTTC. Its protein product is CASSITGGSEQYF. The chain joins TRBV19 to TRBJ2-7, with 8 nucleotides matching TRBD1. Germline V gene lookup returns CDR1 LNHDA and CDR2 SQIVND (reference sequence). With 3 bases clipped from V and 6 bases from J, the junction kept 4 bases outside the gene matches. The CDR3 is made up of 13 amino acids.

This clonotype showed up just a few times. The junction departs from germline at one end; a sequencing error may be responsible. The CDR3, as DNA: TGCGCCAGCAGCCCTACAGGCCCCTCCAACAATGAGCAGTTCTTC. Amino acid sequence: CASSPTGPSNNEQFF. The chain combines TRBV5-1 with TRBJ2-1; a possible D gene is TRBD1 (5 bases). Germline V gene lookup returns CDR1 SGHRS and CDR2 YFSETQ. The CDR3 covers 15 residues.

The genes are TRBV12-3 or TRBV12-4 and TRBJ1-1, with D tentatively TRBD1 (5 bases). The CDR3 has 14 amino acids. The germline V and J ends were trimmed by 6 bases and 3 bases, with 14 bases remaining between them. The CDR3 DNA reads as TGTGCCAGCAGGTTATCCGGGGGGGACACTGAAGCTTTCTTT. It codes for CASRLSGGDTEAFF.

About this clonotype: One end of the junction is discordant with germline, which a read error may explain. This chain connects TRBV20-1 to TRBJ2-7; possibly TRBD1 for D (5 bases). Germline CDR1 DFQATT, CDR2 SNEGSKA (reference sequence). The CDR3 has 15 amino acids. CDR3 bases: TGCAGTGTTAGAGATTTCGCCAGGGTTGGCATGGAGCAGTACTTC. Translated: CSVRDFARVGMEQYF.

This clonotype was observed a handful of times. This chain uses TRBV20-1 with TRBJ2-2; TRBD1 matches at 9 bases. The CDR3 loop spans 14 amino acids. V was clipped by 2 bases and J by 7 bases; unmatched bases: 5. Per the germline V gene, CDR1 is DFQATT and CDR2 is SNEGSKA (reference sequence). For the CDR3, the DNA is TGCAGTGCTAGAACACAGGGGGCGGACGGGGAGCTGTTTTTT. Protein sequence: CSARTQGADGELFF.

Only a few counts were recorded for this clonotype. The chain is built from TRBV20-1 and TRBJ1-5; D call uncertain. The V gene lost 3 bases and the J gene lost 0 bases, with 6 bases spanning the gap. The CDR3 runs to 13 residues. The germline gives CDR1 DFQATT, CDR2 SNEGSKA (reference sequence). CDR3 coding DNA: TGCAGTGCTAGTTTCCCTAGCAATCAGCCCCAGCATTTT. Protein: CSASFPSNQPQHF.

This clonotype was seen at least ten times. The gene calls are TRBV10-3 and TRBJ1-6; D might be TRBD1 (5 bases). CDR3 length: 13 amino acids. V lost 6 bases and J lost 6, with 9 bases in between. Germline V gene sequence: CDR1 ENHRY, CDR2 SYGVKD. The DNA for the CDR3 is TGTGCCATCAGAAGGGACCCTAATTCACCCCTCCACTTT. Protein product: CAIRRDPNSPLHF.

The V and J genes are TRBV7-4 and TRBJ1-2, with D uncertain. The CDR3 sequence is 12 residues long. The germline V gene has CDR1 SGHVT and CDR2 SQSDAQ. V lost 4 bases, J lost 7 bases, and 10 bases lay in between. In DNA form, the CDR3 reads TGTGCCAGCAGCTCGATAAAGGGTGGCTACACCTTC. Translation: CASSSIKGGYTF.

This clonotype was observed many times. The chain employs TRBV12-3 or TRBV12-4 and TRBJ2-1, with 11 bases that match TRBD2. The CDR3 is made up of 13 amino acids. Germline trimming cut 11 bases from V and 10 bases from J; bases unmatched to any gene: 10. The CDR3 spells CALAGGSTMEQFF. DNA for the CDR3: TGTGCCTTAGCGGGAGGGTCTACAATGGAGCAGTTCTTC.

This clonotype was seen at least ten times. CDR3 DNA: TGCAGCGTAACCGGGGGTCCTAATGAAAAACTGTTTTTT. The encoded protein is CSVTGGPNEKLFF. The rearrangement joins TRBV29-1 to TRBJ1-4; perhaps TRBD1 as D (5 bases). V was shortened by 6 bases and J by 3 bases, with 11 bases between the two germline ends. Per the germline V gene, CDR1 is SQVTM and CDR2 is ANQGSEA. CDR3 length: 13 residues.

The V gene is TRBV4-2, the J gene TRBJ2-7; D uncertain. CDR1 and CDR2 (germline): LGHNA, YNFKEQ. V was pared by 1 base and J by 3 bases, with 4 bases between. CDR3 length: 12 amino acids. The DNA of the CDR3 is TGTGCCAGCAGCCAAGCTAACTACGAGCAGTACTTC. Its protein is CASSQANYEQYF.

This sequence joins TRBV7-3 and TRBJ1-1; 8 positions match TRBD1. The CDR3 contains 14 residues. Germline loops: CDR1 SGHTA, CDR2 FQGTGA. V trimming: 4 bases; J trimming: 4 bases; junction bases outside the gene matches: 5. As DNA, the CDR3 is TGTGCCAGCAGCTCCTCAGGGGGCCGCACTGAAGCTTTCTTT. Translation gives CASSSSGGRTEAFF.

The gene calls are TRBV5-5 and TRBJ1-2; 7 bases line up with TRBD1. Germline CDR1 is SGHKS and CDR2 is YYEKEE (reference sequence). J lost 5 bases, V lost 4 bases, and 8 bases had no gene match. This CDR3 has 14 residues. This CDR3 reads CASSPSGTVYGYTF. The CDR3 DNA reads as TGTGCCAGCAGCCCATCTGGGACAGTTTATGGCTACACCTTC.

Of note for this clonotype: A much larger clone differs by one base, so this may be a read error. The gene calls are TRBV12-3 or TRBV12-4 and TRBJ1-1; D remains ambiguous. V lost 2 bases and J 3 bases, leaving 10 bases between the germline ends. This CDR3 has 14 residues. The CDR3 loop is CASSLRVMYTEAFF. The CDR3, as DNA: TGTGCCAGCAGTTTACGAGTAATGTACACTGAAGCTTTCTTT.

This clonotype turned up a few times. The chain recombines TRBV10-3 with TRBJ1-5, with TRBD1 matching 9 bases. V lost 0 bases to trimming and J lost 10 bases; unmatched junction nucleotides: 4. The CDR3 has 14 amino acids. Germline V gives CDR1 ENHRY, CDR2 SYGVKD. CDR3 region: CAISESLDRGPQHF. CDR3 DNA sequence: TGTGCCATCAGTGAGTCATTGGACAGGGGTCCCCAGCATTTT.

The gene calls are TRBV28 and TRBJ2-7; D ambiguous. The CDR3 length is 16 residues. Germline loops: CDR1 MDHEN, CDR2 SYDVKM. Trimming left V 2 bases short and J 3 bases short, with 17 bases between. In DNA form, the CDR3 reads TGTGCCAGCAGTTTAAACGGGCAGCTAGACTGCTACGAGCAGTACTTC. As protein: CASSLNGQLDCYEQYF.

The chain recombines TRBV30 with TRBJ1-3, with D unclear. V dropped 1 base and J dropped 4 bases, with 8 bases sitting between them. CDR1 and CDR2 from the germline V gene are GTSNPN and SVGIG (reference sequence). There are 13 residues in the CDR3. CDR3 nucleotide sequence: TGTGCCTGGAGTGGGGGTCCCGGAAACACCATATATTTT. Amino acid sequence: CAWSGGPGNTIYF.

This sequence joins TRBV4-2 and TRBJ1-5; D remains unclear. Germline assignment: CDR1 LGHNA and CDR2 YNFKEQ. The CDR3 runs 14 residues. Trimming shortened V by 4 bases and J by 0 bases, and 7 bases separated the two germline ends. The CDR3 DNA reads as TGTGCCAGCAGCCCGCAAATTAGCAATCAGCCCCAGCATTTT. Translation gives CASSPQISNQPQHF.

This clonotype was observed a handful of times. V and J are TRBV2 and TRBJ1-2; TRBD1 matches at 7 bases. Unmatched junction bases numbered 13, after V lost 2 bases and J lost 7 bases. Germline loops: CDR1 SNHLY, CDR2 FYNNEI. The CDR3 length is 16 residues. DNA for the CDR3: TGTGCCAGCAGTGAATCGTGGGGGGGACAGTTGCGTGGCTACACCTTC. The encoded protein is CASSESWGGQLRGYTF.

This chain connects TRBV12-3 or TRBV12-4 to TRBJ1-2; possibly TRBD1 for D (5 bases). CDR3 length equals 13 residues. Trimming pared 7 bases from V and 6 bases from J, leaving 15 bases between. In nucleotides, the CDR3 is TGTGCCAGCACCCCCTCGGGGACGCATGGCTACACCTTC. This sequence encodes CASTPSGTHGYTF.

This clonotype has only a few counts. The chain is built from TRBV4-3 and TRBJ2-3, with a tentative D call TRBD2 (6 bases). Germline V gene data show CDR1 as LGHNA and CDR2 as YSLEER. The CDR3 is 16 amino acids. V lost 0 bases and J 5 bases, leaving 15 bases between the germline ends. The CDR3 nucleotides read TGCGCCAGCAGCCAAGATAACGGGGCCGGGGGAGATACGCAGTATTTT. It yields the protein CASSQDNGAGGDTQYF.

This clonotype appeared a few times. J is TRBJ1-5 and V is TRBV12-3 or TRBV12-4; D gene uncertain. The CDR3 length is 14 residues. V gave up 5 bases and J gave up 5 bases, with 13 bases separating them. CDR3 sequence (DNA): TGTGCCAGCAGTCCTGGGGTGGCTTATCAGCCCCAGCATTTT. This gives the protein CASSPGVAYQPQHF.

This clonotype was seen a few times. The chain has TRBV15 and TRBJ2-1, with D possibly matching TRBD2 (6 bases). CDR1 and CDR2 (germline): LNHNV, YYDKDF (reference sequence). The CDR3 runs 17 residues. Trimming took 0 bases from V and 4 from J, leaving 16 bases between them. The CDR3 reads CATSRDRREKVYNEQFF. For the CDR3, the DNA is TGTGCCACCAGCAGAGATCGACGGGAGAAGGTTTACAATGAGCAGTTCTTC.

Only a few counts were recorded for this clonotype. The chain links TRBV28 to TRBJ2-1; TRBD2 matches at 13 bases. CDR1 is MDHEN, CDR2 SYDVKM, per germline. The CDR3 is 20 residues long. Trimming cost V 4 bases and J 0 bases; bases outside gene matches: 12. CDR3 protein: CASSSNPGLAGDHSYNEQFF. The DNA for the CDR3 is TGTGCCAGCAGTTCTAACCCCGGACTAGCGGGGGACCACTCCTACAATGAGCAGTTCTTC.

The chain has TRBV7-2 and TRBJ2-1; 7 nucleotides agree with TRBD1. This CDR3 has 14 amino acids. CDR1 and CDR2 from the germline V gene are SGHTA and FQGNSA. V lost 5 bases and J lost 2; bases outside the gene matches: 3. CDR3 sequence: CASSPGQPYNEQFF. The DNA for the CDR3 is TGTGCCAGCAGCCCGGGACAGCCCTACAATGAGCAGTTCTTC.

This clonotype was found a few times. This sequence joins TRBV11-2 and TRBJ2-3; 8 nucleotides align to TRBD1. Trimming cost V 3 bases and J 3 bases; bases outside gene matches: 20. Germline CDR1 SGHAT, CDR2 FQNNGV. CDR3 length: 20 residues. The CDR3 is CASSFFGGTGLLVPTDTQYF. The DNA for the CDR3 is TGTGCCAGCAGCTTTTTTGGGGGGACAGGACTACTAGTTCCAACAGATACGCAGTATTTT.